The TCR beta chain described here comes from a study of graft-versus-host responses after intestinal transplantation. About this clone itself: Its matching antigen is unknown.

Germline assignment: CDR1 SGDLS and CDR2 YYNGEE. The CDR3 sequence is 15 residues long. Trimming took 3 bases from V and 10 from J, leaving 20 bases between them. Produced via immunoSEQ multiplex PCR; TCRdb's table is partial and in-frame only. The table records about 93,000 clones, around 93% of them present only once. The input for sequencing was unstimulated CD8+ T cells sorted from spleen or lymph node cells, taken before intestinal transplant. The V and J genes are TRBV9 and TRBJ1-3, with D perhaps TRBD1 (6 bases). This clonotype was obtained from a human donor who received an intestinal transplant. The CDR3 DNA follows: TGTGCCAGCAGCGAAGAAACAGGGAGGGCTCGTACCATATATTTT. Translation: CASSEETGRARTIYF.